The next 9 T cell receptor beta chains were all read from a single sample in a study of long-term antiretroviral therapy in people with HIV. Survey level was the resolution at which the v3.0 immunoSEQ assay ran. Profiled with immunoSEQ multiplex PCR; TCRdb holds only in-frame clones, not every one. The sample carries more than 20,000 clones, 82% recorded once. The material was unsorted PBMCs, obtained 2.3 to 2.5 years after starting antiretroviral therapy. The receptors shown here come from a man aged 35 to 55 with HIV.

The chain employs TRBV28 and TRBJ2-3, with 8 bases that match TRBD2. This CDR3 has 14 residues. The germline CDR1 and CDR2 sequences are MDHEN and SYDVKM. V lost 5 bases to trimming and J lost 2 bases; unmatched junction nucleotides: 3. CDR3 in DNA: TGTGCCAGCAGTGTTAGCGGGAACACAGATACGCAGTATTTT. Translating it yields CASSVSGNTDTQYF.

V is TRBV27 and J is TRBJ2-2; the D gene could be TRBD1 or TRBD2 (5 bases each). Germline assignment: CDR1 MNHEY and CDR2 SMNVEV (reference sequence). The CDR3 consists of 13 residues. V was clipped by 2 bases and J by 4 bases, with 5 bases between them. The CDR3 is CASSLGGTGELFF. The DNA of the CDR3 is TGTGCCAGCAGTTTAGGGGGCACCGGGGAGCTGTTTTTT.

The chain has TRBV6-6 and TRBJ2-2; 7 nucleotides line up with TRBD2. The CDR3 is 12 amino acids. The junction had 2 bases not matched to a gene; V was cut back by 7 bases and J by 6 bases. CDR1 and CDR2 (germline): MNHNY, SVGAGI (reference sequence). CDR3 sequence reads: CASMGGAGELFF. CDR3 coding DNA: TGTGCCAGCATGGGGGGGGCCGGGGAGCTGTTTTTT.

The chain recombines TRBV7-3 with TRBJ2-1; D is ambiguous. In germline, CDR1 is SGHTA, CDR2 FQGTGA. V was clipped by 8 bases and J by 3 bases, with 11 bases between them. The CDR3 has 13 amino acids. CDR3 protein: CASRPPNYNEQFF. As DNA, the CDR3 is TGTGCCAGCCGCCCCCCCAACTACAATGAGCAGTTCTTC. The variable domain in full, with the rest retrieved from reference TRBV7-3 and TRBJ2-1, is GAGVSQTPSNKVTEKGKYVELRCDPISGHTALYWYRQSLGQGPEFLIYFQGTGAADDSGLPNDRFFAVRPEGSVSTLKIQRTERGDSAVYLCASRPPNYNEQFFGPGTRLTVL.

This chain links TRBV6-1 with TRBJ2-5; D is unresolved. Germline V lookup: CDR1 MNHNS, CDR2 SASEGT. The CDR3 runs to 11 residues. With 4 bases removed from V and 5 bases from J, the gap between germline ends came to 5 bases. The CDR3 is CASSVEETQYF. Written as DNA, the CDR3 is TGTGCCAGCAGTGTAGAGGAGACCCAGTACTTC.

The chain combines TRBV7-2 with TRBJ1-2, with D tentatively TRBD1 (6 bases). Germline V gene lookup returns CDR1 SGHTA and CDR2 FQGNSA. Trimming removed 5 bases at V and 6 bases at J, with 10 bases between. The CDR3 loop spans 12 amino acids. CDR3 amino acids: CASSPQGDGYTF. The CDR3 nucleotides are TGTGCCAGCAGCCCACAGGGAGATGGCTACACCTTC.

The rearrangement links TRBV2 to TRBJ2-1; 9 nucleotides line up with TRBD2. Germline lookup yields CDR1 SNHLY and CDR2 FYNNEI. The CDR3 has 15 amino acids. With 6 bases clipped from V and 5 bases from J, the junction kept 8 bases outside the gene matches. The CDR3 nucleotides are TGTGCCAGCAGCGATCCGGGACTAGCAAACAATGAGCAGTTCTTC. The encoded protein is CASSDPGLANNEQFF.

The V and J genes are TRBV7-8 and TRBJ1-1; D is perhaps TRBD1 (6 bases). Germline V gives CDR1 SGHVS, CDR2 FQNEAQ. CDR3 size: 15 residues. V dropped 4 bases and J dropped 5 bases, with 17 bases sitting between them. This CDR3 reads CASSSFGGWGTEAFF. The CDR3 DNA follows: TGTGCCAGCAGCTCCTTTGGGGGCTGGGGGACTGAAGCTTTCTTT.

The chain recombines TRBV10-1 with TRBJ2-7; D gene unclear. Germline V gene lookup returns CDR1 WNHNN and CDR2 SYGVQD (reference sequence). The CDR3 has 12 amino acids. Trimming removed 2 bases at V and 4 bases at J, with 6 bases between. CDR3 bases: TGCGCCAGCAGTGAGGGGAATTACGAGCAGTACTTC. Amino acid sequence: CASSEGNYEQYF.